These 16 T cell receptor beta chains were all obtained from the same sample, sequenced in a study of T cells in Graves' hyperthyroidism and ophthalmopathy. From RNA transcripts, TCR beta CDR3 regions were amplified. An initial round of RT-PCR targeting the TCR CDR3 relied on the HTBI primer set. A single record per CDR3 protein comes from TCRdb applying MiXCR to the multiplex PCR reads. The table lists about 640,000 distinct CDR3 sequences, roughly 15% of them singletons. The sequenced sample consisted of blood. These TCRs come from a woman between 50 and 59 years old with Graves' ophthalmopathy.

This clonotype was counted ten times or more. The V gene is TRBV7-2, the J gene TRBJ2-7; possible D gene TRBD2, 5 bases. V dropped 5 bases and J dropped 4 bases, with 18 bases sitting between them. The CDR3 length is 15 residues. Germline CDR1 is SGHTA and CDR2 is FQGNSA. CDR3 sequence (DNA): TGTGCCAGCAGCCCTACTAGACCTAAAGCGTACGAGCAGTACTTC. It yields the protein CASSPTRPKAYEQYF.

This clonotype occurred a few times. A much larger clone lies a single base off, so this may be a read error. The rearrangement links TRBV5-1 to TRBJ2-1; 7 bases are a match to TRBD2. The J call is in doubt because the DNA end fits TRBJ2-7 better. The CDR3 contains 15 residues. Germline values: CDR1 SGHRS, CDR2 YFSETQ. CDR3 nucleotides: TGCGCCAGCAGCTCCTTAGCGGGCTCAAGCAATGAGCAGTACTTC. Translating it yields CASSSLAGSSNEQYF.

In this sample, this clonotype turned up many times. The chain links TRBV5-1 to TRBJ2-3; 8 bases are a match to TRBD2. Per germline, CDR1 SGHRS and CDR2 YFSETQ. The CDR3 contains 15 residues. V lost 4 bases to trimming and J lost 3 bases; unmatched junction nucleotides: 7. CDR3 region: CASSGGGLGTDTQYF. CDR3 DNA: TGCGCCAGCAGCGGAGGGGGACTAGGTACAGATACGCAGTATTTT.

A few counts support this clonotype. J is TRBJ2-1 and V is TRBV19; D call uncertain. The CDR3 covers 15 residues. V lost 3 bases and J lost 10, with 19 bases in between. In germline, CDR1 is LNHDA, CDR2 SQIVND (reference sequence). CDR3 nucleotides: TGTGCCAGTAGTATCCCCACCTCATGGACCGGGGAGCAGTTCTTC. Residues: CASSIPTSWTGEQFF.

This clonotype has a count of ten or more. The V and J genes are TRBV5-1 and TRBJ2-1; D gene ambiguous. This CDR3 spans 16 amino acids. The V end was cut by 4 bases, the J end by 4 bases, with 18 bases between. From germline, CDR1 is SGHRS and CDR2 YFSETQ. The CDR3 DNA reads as TGCGCCAGCAGCCCGTTGGGGAATACCAAGTACAATGAGCAGTTCTTC. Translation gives CASSPLGNTKYNEQFF.

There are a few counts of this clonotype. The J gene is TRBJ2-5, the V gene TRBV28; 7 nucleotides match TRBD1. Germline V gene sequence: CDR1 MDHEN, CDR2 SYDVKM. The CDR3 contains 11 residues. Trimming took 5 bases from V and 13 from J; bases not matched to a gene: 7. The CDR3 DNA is TGTGCCAGCAGTAGAAGGGGGCGCGGGTACTTC. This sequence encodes CASSRRGRGYF.

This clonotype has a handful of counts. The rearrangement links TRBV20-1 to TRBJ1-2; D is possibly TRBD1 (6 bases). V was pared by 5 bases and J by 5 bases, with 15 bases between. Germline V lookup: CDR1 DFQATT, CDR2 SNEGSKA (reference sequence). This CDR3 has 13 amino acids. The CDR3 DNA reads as TGCAGTGCTTCGCCCGGGACACAATATGGCTACACCTTC. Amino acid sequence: CSASPGTQYGYTF.

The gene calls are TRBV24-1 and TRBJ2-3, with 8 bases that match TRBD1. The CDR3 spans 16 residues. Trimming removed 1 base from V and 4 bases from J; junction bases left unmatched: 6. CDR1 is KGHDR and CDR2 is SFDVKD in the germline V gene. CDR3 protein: CATSDFAGGASDTQYF. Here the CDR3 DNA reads TGTGCCACCAGTGATTTTGCAGGGGGCGCCTCAGATACGCAGTATTTT.

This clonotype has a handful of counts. The CDR3 sequence is CASSLAGHHRGTNEKLFF. In nucleotides, the CDR3 is TGTGCCAGCAGCTTAGCCGGGCACCACAGGGGTACTAATGAAAAACTGTTTTTT. This sequence joins TRBV7-9 and TRBJ1-4; 7 bases line up with TRBD1. The trim removed 0 bases at V and 2 bases at J, leaving 9 bases unmatched. The CDR3 length is 18 residues. CDR1 is SEHNR and CDR2 is FQNEAQ in the germline V gene (reference sequence).

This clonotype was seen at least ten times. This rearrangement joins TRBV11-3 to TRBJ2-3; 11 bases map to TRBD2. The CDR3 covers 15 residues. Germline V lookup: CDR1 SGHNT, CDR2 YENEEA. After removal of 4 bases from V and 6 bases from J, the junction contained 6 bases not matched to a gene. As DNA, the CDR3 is TGTGCCAGCAGCTGGCTGACTAGCGGGATGGATACGCAGTATTTT. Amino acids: CASSWLTSGMDTQYF.

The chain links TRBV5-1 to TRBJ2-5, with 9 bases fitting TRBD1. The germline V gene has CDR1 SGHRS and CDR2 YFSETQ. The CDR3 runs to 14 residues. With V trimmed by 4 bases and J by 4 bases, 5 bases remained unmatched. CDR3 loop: CASSPGQGIETQYF. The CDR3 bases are TGCGCCAGCAGCCCCGGACAGGGGATAGAGACCCAGTACTTC. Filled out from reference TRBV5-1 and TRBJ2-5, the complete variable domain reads KAGVTQTPRYLIKTRGQQVTLSCSPISGHRSVSWYQQTPGQGLQFLFEYFSETQRNKGNFPGRFSGRQFSNSRSEMNVSTLELGDSALYLCASSPGQGIETQYFGPGTRLLVL.

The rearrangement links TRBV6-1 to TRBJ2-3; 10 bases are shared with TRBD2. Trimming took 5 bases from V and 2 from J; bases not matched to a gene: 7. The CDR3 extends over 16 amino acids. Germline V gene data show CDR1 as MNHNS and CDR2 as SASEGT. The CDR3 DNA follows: TGTGCCAGCAGTTTTCTAAGCGGGAGGGCCACAGATACGCAGTATTTT. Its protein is CASSFLSGRATDTQYF.

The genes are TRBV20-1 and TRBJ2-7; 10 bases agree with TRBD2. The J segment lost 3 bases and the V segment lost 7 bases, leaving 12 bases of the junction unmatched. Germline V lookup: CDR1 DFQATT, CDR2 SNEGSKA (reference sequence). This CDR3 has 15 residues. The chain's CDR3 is CSGISLAGVRYEQYF. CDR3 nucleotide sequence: TGCAGTGGGATCTCTCTAGCGGGAGTACGCTACGAGCAGTACTTC.

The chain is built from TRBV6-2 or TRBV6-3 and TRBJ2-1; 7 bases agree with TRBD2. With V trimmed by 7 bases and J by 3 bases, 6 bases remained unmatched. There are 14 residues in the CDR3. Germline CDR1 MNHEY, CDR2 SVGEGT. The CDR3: CASKWREYYNEQFF. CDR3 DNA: TGTGCCAGCAAATGGCGGGAGTACTACAATGAGCAGTTCTTC.

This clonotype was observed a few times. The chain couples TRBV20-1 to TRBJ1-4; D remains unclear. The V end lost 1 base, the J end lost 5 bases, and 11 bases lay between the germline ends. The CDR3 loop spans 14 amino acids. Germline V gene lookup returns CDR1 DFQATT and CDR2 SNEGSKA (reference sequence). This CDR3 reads CSARAPGRNEKLFF. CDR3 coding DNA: TGCAGTGCTAGAGCCCCCGGACGGAATGAAAAACTGTTTTTT.

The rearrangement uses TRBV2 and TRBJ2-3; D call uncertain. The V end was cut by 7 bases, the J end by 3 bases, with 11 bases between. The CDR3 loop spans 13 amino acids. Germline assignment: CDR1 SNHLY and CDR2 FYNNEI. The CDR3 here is CASNREATDTQYF. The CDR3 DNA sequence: TGTGCCAGCAATCGAGAGGCAACAGATACGCAGTATTTT.